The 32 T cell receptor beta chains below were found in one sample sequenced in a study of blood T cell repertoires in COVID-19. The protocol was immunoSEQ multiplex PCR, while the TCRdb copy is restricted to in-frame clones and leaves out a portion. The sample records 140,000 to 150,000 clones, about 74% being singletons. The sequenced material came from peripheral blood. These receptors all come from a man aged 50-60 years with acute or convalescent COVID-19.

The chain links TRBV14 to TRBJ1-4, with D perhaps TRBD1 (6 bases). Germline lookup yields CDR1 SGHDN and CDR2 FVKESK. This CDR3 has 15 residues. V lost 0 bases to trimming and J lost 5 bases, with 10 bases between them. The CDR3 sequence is CASSQDRQVNEKLFF. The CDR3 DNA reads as TGTGCCAGCAGCCAAGATCGACAGGTGAATGAAAAACTGTTTTTT.

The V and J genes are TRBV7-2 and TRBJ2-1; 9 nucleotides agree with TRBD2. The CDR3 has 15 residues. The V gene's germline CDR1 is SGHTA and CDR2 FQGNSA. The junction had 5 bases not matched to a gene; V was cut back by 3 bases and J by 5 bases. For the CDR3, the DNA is TGTGCCAGCAGCTTTTATTCTAGCGGGAACAATGAGCAGTTCTTC. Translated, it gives CASSFYSSGNNEQFF.

As DNA, the CDR3 is TGTGCCAGTAGCCTAGCCAAAAACATTCAGTACTTC. Residues: CASSLAKNIQYF. The chain has TRBV19 and TRBJ2-4; the D is unclear. Looked up from germline, CDR1 is LNHDA and CDR2 is SQIVND (reference sequence). The CDR3 extends over 12 amino acids. V was shortened by 6 bases and J by 0 bases, with 3 bases between the two germline ends.

The CDR3, as DNA: TGCGCCAGCAGCTTGGTCACAGGGGAGCTTATTCAGTACTTC. It is translated as CASSLVTGELIQYF. The chain links TRBV5-1 to TRBJ2-4; 7 positions agree with TRBD1. Germline loops: CDR1 SGHRS, CDR2 YFSETQ. The V and J ends lost 0 bases and 10 bases, in that order; junction bases with no gene match: 7. This CDR3 comprises 14 residues.

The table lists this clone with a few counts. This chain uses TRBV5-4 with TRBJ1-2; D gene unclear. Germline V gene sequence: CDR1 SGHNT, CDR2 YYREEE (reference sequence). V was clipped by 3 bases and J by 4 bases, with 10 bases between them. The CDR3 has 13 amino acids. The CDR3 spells CASSSAGSYGYTF. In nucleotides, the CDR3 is TGTGCCAGCAGCTCAGCAGGCTCCTATGGCTACACCTTC.

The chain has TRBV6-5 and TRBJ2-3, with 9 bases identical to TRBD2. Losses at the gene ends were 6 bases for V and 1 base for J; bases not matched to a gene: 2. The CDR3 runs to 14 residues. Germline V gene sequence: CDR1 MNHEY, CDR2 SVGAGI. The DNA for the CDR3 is TGTGCCAGCAGCATAGCGGGGGGCACAGATACGCAGTATTTT. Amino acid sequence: CASSIAGGTDTQYF.

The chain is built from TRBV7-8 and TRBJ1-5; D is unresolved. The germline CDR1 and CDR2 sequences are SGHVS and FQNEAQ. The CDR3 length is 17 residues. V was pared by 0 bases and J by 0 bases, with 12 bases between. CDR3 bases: TGTGCCAGCAGCTTAGCGTCTGTAAGAGATAGCAATCAGCCCCAGCATTTT. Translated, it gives CASSLASVRDSNQPQHF. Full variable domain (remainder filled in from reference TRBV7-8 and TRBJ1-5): GAGVSQSPRYKVAKRGQDVALRCDPISGHVSLFWYQQALGQGPEFLTYFQNEAQLDKSGLPSDRFFAERPEGSVSTLKIQRTQQEDSAVYLCASSLASVRDSNQPQHFGDGTRLSIL.

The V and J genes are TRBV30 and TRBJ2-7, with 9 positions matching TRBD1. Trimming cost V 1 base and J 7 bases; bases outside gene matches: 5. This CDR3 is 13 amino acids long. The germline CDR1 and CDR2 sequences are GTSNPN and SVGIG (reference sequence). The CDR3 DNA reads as TGTGCCTGGAGTGCGGGACAGGGAGGGGAGCAGTACGTC. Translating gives CAWSAGQGGEQYV.

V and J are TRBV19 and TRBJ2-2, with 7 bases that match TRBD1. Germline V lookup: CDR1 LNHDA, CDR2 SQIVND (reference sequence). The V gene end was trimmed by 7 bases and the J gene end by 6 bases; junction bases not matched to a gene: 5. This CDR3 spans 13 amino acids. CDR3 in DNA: TGTGCCAGTAAGAGGGGGCTGGCCGGGGAGCTGTTTTTT. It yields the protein CASKRGLAGELFF.

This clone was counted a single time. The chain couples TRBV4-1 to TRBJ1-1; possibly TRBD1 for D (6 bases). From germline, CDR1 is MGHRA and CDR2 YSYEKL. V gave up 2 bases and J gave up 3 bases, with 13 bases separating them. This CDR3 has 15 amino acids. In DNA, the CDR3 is TGCGCCAGCAGCCAAAACAGGGTCGCGGACACTGAAGCTTTCTTT. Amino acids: CASSQNRVADTEAFF.

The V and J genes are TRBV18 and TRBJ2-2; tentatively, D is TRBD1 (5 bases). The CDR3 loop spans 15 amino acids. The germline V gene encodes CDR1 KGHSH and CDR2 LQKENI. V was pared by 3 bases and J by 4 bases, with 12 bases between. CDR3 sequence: CASSPRQGSTGELFF. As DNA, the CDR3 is TGTGCCAGCTCACCTCGGCAGGGCAGCACCGGGGAGCTGTTTTTT.

The CDR3 DNA is TGTGCCAGCAGCTTACAGGGGGGGTCCTACAATGAGCAGTTCTTC. Translating gives CASSLQGGSYNEQFF. The J gene is TRBJ2-1, the V gene TRBV6-5; the D gene is possibly TRBD1 (8 bases). Germline CDR1 is MNHEY and CDR2 is SVGAGI. With 6 bases removed from V and 1 base from J, the gap between germline ends came to 13 bases. The CDR3 consists of 15 residues.

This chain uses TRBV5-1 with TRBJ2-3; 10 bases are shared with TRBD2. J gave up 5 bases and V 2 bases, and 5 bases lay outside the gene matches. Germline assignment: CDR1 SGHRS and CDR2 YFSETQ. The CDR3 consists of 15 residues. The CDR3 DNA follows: TGCGCCAGCAGCTTCCTAGCGGGAGAGAGAGATACGCAGTATTTT. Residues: CASSFLAGERDTQYF.

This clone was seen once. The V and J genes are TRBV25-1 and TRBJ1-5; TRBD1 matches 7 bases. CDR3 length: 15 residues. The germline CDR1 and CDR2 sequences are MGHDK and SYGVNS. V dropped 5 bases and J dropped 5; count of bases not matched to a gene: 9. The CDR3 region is CASSSQQGLDQPQHF. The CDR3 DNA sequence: TGTGCCAGCAGTTCCCAACAGGGGCTGGATCAGCCCCAGCATTTT.

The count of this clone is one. The CDR3 region is CASSLTSGVTDTQYF. The CDR3 DNA is TGTGCCAGCAGCTTAACTAGCGGGGTCACAGATACGCAGTATTTT. The gene calls are TRBV7-2 and TRBJ2-3; 10 bases are shared with TRBD2. Germline trimming cut 2 bases from V and 2 bases from J; bases unmatched to any gene: 1. This CDR3 is 15 amino acids long. CDR1 and CDR2 from the germline V gene are SGHTA and FQGNSA.

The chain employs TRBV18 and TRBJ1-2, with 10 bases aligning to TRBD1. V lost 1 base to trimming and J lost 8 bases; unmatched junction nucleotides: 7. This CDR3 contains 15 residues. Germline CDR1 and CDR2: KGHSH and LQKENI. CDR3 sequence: CASSPRRQGALGYTF. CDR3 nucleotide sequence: TGTGCCAGCTCACCACGGAGACAGGGGGCGTTGGGCTACACCTTC.

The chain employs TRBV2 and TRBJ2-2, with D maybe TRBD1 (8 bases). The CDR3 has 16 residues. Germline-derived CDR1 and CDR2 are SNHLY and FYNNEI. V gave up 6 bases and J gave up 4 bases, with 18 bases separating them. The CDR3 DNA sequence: TGTGCCAGCAGGCGCGGGAGACAGGGGAGCACCGGGGAGCTGTTTTTT. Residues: CASRRGRQGSTGELFF.

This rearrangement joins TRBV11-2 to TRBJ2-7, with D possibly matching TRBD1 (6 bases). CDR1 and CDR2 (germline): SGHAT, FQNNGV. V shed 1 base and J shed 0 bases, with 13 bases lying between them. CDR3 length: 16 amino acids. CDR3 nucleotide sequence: TGTGCCAGCAGCTTAGCTGGGGGCCTAAGCTCCTACGAGCAGTACGTC. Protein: CASSLAGGLSSYEQYV.

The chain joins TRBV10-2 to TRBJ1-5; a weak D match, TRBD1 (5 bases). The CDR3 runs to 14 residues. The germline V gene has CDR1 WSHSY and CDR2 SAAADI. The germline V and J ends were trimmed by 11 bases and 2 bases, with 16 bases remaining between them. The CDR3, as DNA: TGCGCCGCGTCAGGGATGGTGGGCAATCAGCCCCAGCATTTT. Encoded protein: CAASGMVGNQPQHF.

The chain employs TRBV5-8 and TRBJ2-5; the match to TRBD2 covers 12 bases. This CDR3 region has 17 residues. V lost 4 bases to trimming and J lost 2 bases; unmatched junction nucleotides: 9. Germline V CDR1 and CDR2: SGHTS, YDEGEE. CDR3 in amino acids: CASSAGLAGWGQETQYF. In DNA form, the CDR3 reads TGTGCCAGCAGCGCAGGACTAGCGGGGTGGGGTCAAGAGACCCAGTACTTC.

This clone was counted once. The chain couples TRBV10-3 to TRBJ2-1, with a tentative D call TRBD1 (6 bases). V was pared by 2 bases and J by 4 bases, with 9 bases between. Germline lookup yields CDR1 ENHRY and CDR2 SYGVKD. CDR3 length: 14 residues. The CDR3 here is CAISEGGLYNEQFF. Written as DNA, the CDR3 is TGTGCCATCAGTGAGGGGGGCTTGTACAATGAGCAGTTCTTC.

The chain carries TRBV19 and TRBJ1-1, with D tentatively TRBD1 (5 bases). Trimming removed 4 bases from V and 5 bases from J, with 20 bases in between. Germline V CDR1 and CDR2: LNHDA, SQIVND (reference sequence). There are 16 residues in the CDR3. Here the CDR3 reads CASSRGWIRAETEAFF. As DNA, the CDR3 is TGTGCCAGTAGTAGAGGATGGATCAGGGCGGAGACTGAAGCTTTCTTT.

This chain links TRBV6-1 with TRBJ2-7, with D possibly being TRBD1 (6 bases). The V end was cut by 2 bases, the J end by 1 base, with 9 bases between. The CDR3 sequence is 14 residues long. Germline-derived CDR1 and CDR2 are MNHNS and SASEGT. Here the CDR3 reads CASSETGRSYEQYF. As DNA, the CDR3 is TGTGCCAGCAGTGAAACAGGGCGGTCCTACGAGCAGTACTTC.

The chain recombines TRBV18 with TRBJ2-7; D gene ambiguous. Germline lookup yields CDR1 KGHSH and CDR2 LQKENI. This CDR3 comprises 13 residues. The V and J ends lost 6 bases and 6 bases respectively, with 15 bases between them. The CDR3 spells CASSPSLRVEQYV. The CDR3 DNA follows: TGTGCCAGCTCTCCCAGCCTTCGGGTCGAGCAGTACGTC.

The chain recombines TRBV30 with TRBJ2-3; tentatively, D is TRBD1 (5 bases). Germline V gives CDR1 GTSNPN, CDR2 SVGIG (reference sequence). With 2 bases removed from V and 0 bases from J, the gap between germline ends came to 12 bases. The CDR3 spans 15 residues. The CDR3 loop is CAWSTPWTSTDTQYF. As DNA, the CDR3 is TGTGCCTGGAGTACACCTTGGACAAGCACAGATACGCAGTATTTT.

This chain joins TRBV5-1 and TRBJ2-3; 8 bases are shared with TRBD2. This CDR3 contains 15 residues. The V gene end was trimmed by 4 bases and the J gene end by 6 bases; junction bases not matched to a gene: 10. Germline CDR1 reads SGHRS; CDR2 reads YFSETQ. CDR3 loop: CASSAGTSIWDTQYF. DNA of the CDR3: TGCGCCAGCAGCGCCGGGACTAGTATTTGGGATACGCAGTATTTT.

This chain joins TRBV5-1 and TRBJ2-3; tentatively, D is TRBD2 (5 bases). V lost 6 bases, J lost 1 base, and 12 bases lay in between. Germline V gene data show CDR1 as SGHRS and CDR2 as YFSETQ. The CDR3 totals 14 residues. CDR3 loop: CASNTGERTDTQYF. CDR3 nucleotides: TGCGCCAGCAATACTGGGGAGCGCACAGATACGCAGTATTTT.

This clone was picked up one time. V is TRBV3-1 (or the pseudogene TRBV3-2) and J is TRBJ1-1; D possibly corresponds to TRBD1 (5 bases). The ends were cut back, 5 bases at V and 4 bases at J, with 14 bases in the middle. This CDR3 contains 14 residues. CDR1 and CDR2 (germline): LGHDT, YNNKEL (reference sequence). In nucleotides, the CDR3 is TGTGCCAGCAGCGTGGCCAGCGGGGCCACTGAAGCTTTCTTT. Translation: CASSVASGATEAFF.

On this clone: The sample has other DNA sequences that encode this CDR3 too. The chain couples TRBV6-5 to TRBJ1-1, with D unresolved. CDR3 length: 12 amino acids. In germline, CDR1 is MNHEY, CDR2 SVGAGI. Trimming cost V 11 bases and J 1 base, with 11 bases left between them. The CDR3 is CASRGQNTEAFF. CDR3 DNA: TGTGCCTCGCGAGGGCAGAACACTGAAGCTTTCTTT.

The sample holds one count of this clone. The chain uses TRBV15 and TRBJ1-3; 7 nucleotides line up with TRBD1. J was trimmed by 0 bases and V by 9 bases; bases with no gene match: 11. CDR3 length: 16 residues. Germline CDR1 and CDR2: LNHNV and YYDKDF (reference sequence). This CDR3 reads CATTETGKYSGNTIYF. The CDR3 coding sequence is TGTGCCACTACCGAGACAGGGAAATACTCTGGAAACACCATATATTTT.

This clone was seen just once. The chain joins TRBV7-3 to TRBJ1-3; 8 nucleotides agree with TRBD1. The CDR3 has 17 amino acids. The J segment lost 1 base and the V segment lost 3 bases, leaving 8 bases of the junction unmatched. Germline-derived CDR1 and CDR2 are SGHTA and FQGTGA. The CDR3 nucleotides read TGTGCCAGCAGCTTTCGGACAGGGAAGGGTTCTGGAAACACCATATATTTT. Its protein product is CASSFRTGKGSGNTIYF.

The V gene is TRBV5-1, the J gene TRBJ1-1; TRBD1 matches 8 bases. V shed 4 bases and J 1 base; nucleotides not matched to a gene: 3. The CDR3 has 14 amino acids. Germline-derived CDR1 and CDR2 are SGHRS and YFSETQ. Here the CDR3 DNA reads TGCGCCAGCAGCCGAGGACAGGGGAACACTGAAGCTTTCTTT. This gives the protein CASSRGQGNTEAFF. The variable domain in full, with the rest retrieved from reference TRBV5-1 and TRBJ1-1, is KAGVTQTPRYLIKTRGQQVTLSCSPISGHRSVSWYQQTPGQGLQFLFEYFSETQRNKGNFPGRFSGRQFSNSRSEMNVSTLELGDSALYLCASSRGQGNTEAFFGQGTRLTVV.